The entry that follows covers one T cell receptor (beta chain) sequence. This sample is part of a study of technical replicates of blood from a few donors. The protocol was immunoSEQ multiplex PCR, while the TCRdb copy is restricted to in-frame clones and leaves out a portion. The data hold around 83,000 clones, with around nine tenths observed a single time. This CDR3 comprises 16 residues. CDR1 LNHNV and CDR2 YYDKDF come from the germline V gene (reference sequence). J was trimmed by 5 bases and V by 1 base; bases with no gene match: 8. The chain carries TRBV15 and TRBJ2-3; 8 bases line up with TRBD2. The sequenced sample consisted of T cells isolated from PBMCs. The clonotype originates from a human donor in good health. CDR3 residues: CATSRAPGGPEDTQYF. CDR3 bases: TGTGCCACCAGCAGAGCTCCGGGAGGGCCTGAAGATACGCAGTATTTT.